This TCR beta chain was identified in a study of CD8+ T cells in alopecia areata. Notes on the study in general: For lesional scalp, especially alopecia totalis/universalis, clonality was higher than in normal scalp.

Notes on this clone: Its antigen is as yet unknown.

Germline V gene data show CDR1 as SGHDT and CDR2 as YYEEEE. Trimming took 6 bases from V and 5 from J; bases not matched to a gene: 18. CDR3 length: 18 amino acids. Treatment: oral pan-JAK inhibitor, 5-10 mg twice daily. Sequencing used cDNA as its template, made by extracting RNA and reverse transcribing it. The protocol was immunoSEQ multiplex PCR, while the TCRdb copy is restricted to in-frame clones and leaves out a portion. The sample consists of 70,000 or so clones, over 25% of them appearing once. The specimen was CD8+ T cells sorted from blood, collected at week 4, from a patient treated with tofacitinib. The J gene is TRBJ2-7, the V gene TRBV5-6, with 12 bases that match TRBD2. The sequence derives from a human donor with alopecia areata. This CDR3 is CASTELTSGSLGSHEQYF. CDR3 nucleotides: TGTGCCAGCACCGAACTGACTAGCGGGAGTCTGGGGTCCCACGAGCAGTACTTC. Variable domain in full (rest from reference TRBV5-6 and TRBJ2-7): DAGVTQSPTHLIKTRGQQVTLRCSPKSGHDTVSWYQQALGQGPQFIFQYYEEEERQRGNFPDRFSGHQFPNYSSELNVNALLLGDSALYLCASTELTSGSLGSHEQYFGPGTRLTVT.